These 28 T cell receptor beta chains were all obtained from the same sample, sequenced in a study of Ad26.COV2.S vaccination and SARS-CoV-2 variants. As to treatment: some 20 received Ad26.COV2.S at low or high dose, single or two shots; 5 received placebo; per-sample allocation not given. After the first vaccine or placebo injection, samples were drawn on day 63. The table came from immunoSEQ multiplex PCR; TCRdb's copy has only in-frame clones and leaves some out. Of 400,000 to 450,000 clones in the sample, approximately 90% were seen once. Source: peripheral blood, taken in a trial of Ad26.COV2.S vaccine versus placebo. The receptors here all came from a person aged 18-60 years who received the Ad26.COV2.S COVID-19 vaccine or a placebo.

V usage is TRBV9 and J usage is TRBJ1-5; 7 bases fit TRBD1. From germline, CDR1 is SGDLS and CDR2 YYNGEE. The CDR3 is 15 residues long. V shed 0 bases, J shed 10 bases, and the junction held 10 bases outside the gene matches. The CDR3: CASSVEGTDLDPQHF. CDR3 nucleotides: TGTGCCAGCAGCGTAGAAGGGACAGACCTTGACCCCCAGCATTTT.

J is TRBJ2-7 and V is TRBV27; 7 nucleotides match TRBD1. The J segment lost 4 bases and the V segment lost 4 bases, leaving 7 bases of the junction unmatched. Looked up from germline, CDR1 is MNHEY and CDR2 is SMNVEV (reference sequence). This CDR3 comprises 14 residues. The CDR3 DNA is TGTGCCAGCAGTTACAGGGGTGAAGGGTACGAGCAGTACTTC. Translation: CASSYRGEGYEQYF.

The chain employs TRBV6-2 or TRBV6-3 and TRBJ2-1, with a tentative D call TRBD1 (5 bases). The V end lost 0 bases, the J end lost 4 bases, and 13 bases lay between the germline ends. This CDR3 is built from 16 residues. Germline V gene sequence: CDR1 MNHEY, CDR2 SVGEGT. The CDR3 DNA reads TGTGCCAGCAGTTACTCGCAGGGCGGCCAATACAATGAGCAGTTCTTC. Residues: CASSYSQGGQYNEQFF.

The chain couples TRBV24-1 to TRBJ2-2; tentatively, D is TRBD2 (5 bases). V lost 5 bases and J 4 bases, leaving 13 bases between the germline ends. This CDR3 is 15 amino acids long. CDR1 is KGHDR and CDR2 is SFDVKD in the germline V gene. CDR3 protein: CATSAPGIFTGELFF. The CDR3 coding sequence is TGTGCCACCAGTGCCCCCGGGATATTCACCGGGGAGCTGTTTTTT.

The V call is TRBV5-3, the J call TRBJ2-3; 12 positions agree with TRBD2. TRBV5-3 is labeled an ORF, and its function is uncertain. V lost 4 bases to trimming and J lost 2 bases; unmatched junction nucleotides: 8. CDR3 length: 17 amino acids. The CDR3, as DNA: TGTGCCAGAAGCAAACGGACTAGCGGGGATTACACAGATACGCAGTATTTT. As protein: CARSKRTSGDYTDTQYF.

The chain joins TRBV6-2 or TRBV6-3 to TRBJ2-5; D is possibly TRBD2 (5 bases). V dropped 2 bases and J dropped 7 bases, with 8 bases sitting between them. Germline V gene lookup returns CDR1 MNHEY and CDR2 SVGEGT. The CDR3 runs to 12 residues. The DNA of the CDR3 is TGTGCCAGCAGTTACGTCCGGGGGACCCAGTACTTC. It codes for CASSYVRGTQYF.

The rearrangement links TRBV11-2 to TRBJ1-3, with D uncertain. V lost 11 bases to trimming and J lost 0 bases, with 8 bases between them. This CDR3 comprises 12 residues. From germline, CDR1 is SGHAT and CDR2 FQNNGV. CDR3 region: CAGSPSGNTIYF. The CDR3 DNA sequence: TGTGCCGGAAGCCCCTCTGGAAACACCATATATTTT.

The chain combines TRBV3-1 (or the pseudogene TRBV3-2) with TRBJ2-1; 8 positions match TRBD2. CDR3 length: 20 residues. Per germline, CDR1 LGHDT and CDR2 YNNKEL (reference sequence). With 3 bases clipped from V and 3 bases from J, the junction kept 19 bases outside the gene matches. The CDR3 DNA sequence: TGTGCCAGCAGCCAGTCCAAATCGCCTTACGGGGGGGTAGGCTACAATGAGCAGTTCTTC. It codes for CASSQSKSPYGGVGYNEQFF.

V gene TRBV19 combines with J gene TRBJ1-4, with D possibly matching TRBD1 (5 bases). The CDR3 totals 17 residues. Germline V gene lookup returns CDR1 LNHDA and CDR2 SQIVND (reference sequence). The V end was cut by 2 bases, the J end by 0 bases, with 13 bases between. CDR3 amino acids: CASSILFGGATNEKLFF. CDR3 in DNA: TGTGCCAGTAGTATACTCTTCGGGGGTGCAACTAATGAAAAACTGTTTTTT.

The chain has TRBV7-8 and TRBJ1-1, with D perhaps TRBD1 (6 bases). The CDR3 extends over 14 amino acids. Germline assignment: CDR1 SGHVS and CDR2 FQNEAQ. V lost 0 bases, J lost 6 bases, and 11 bases lay in between. This chain's CDR3 is CASSLADSPAEAFF. The CDR3 DNA is TGTGCCAGCAGCTTAGCGGACAGCCCCGCTGAAGCTTTCTTT.

The J gene is TRBJ2-2, the V gene TRBV4-2, with 8 bases that match TRBD1. The germline V gene has CDR1 LGHNA and CDR2 YNFKEQ. V gave up 1 base and J gave up 6 bases; unmatched junction bases: 10. This CDR3 contains 17 residues. The DNA of the CDR3 is TGTGCCAGCAGCCAAGTCTCTTGGACAGGGTCCCCCGGGGAGCTGTTTTTT. Protein product: CASSQVSWTGSPGELFF.

Worth noting for this clone: In the same sample, other DNA sequences code for this CDR3. The chain is built from TRBV9 and TRBJ2-1, with 14 bases aligning to TRBD2. Germline V CDR1 and CDR2: SGDLS, YYNGEE. The CDR3 is made up of 16 amino acids. V dropped 4 bases and J dropped 4; count of bases not matched to a gene: 4. The CDR3 region is CASSLGLAGGYNEQFF. DNA for the CDR3: TGTGCCAGCAGCCTCGGACTAGCGGGGGGTTACAATGAGCAGTTCTTC.

The chain recombines TRBV5-6 with TRBJ1-4, with D uncertain. Germline V gene data show CDR1 as SGHDT and CDR2 as YYEEEE. V lost 0 bases, J lost 2 bases, and 5 bases lay in between. The length of the CDR3 is 14 residues. The CDR3 sequence: CASSLGGTNEKLFF. Here the CDR3 DNA reads TGTGCCAGCAGCTTGGGGGGTACTAATGAAAAACTGTTTTTT.

V usage is TRBV13 and J usage is TRBJ2-1; D is unresolved. V shed 5 bases and J shed 2 bases, with 13 bases lying between them. The CDR3 sequence is 15 residues long. Germline CDR1 is PRHDT and CDR2 is FYEKMQ (reference sequence). The CDR3 sequence: CASSPSVSPYNEQFF. The DNA for the CDR3 is TGTGCCAGCAGCCCCTCCGTCAGCCCCTACAATGAGCAGTTCTTC.

The chain uses TRBV12-3 or TRBV12-4 and TRBJ2-1; TRBD1 matches at 8 bases. The ends lost 7 bases at V and 8 bases at J; junction bases unmatched: 4. The CDR3 has 12 residues. The CDR3 sequence is CASTDRADEQFF. DNA of the CDR3: TGTGCCAGCACGGACAGGGCCGATGAGCAGTTCTTC.

The table lists this clone with a count of one. The V gene is TRBV6-5, the J gene TRBJ1-5; 9 bases match TRBD1. CDR1 is MNHEY, CDR2 SVGAGI, per germline. There are 14 residues in the CDR3. J lost 4 bases, V lost 6 bases, and 4 bases had no gene match. The CDR3 loop is CASRAGTGNQPQHF. The CDR3 region has the DNA TGTGCCAGCAGGGCCGGGACAGGGAATCAGCCCCAGCATTTT.

The chain has TRBV28 and TRBJ2-1; a possible D gene is TRBD2 (6 bases). Germline CDR1 MDHEN, CDR2 SYDVKM. Trimming shortened V by 0 bases and J by 9 bases, and 12 bases separated the two germline ends. This CDR3 region has 14 residues. The chain's CDR3 is CASSLWGPGVEQFF. CDR3 nucleotides: TGTGCCAGCAGTTTATGGGGGCCGGGGGTTGAGCAGTTCTTC.

The chain uses TRBV3-1 (or the pseudogene TRBV3-2) and TRBJ1-6; D not resolved. CDR3 length: 18 amino acids. V gave up 4 bases and J gave up 6 bases, with 22 bases separating them. In germline, CDR1 is LGHDT, CDR2 YNNKEL (reference sequence). CDR3: CASSPRPVLTSGNSPLHF. For the CDR3, the DNA is TGTGCCAGCAGCCCCCGACCCGTTCTGACTTCGGGTAATTCACCCCTCCACTTT.

The V gene is TRBV6-1, the J gene TRBJ2-5; D gene unclear. This CDR3 is built from 15 residues. The germline V and J ends were trimmed by 1 base and 3 bases, with 12 bases remaining between them. Germline lookup yields CDR1 MNHNS and CDR2 SASEGT. The CDR3 DNA reads as TGTGCCAGCAGTGAAGTCCCGAGCAGAAAAGAGACCCAGTACTTC. Translated, it gives CASSEVPSRKETQYF.

The chain has TRBV9 and TRBJ2-3; perhaps TRBD1 as D (5 bases). CDR1 is SGDLS and CDR2 is YYNGEE in the germline V gene. V was trimmed by 1 base and J by 0 bases, leaving 6 bases between them. This CDR3 is 14 amino acids long. Here the CDR3 reads CASSVTGSTDTQYF. The CDR3 bases are TGTGCCAGCAGCGTAACAGGAAGCACAGATACGCAGTATTTT.

The chain has TRBV5-1 and TRBJ2-1; D may be TRBD1 or TRBD2 (5 bases each). Trimming cost V 0 bases and J 1 base, with 14 bases left between them. Germline assignment: CDR1 SGHRS and CDR2 YFSETQ. CDR3 length: 17 amino acids. CDR3 sequence (DNA): TGCGCCAGCAGCTTGGTTGTGGGACCTCTATCCTACAATGAGCAGTTCTTC. Amino acid sequence: CASSLVVGPLSYNEQFF.

This clone was seen a single time. The J gene is TRBJ1-4, the V gene TRBV9, with TRBD1 matching over 9 bases. V lost 3 bases to trimming and J lost 10 bases; unmatched junction nucleotides: 7. The CDR3 runs 14 residues. Germline lookup yields CDR1 SGDLS and CDR2 YYNGEE. DNA for the CDR3: TGTGCCAGCAGCGAGGACAGGGGTATCGGAAAACTGTTTTTT. As protein: CASSEDRGIGKLFF.

The chain is built from TRBV9 and TRBJ1-6, with TRBD1 matching over 8 bases. The CDR3 is 14 amino acids. Germline-derived CDR1 and CDR2 are SGDLS and YYNGEE. The trim removed 4 bases at V and 8 bases at J, leaving 5 bases unmatched. DNA of the CDR3: TGTGCCAGCAGCTCCGGACAGGGCTATTCACCCCTCCACTTT. Encoded protein: CASSSGQGYSPLHF.

Points on this clone: This sample also contains other DNA sequences that code for the same CDR3. V usage is TRBV30 and J usage is TRBJ1-3; a possible D gene is TRBD1 (6 bases). Germline CDR1 reads GTSNPN; CDR2 reads SVGIG (reference sequence). There are 14 residues in the CDR3. Trimming removed 2 bases from V and 4 bases from J, with 12 bases in between. The CDR3, as DNA: TGTGCCTGGAGTAAGGGGGGATCCGGAAACACCATATATTTT. Protein: CAWSKGGSGNTIYF.

This chain links TRBV14 with TRBJ1-2, with D possibly matching TRBD1 (5 bases). In germline, CDR1 is SGHDN, CDR2 FVKESK. Trimming left V 1 base short and J 1 base short, with 7 bases between. The CDR3 totals 14 residues. In DNA form, the CDR3 reads TGTGCCAGCAGCCAAGGGGGGTATAACTATGGCTACACCTTC. This encodes CASSQGGYNYGYTF.

This clone was counted a few times. V and J are TRBV27 and TRBJ2-1; weak D call: TRBD2 (7 bases). This CDR3 contains 16 residues. The ends were cut back, 4 bases at V and 4 bases at J, with 17 bases in the middle. Germline V CDR1 and CDR2: MNHEY, SMNVEV (reference sequence). In nucleotides, the CDR3 is TGTGCCAGCAGTTCCCCTCGCGGGGGCCGTTACAATGAGCAGTTCTTC. Translation: CASSSPRGGRYNEQFF.

This chain links TRBV2 with TRBJ2-1; TRBD2 matches 12 bases. Trimming cost V 3 bases and J 7 bases; bases outside gene matches: 4. From germline, CDR1 is SNHLY and CDR2 FYNNEI. The CDR3 length is 15 residues. The CDR3 bases are TGTGCCAGCAGTGACGGACTAGCGGGGATTAATGAGCAGTTCTTC. This encodes CASSDGLAGINEQFF.

The chain combines TRBV29-1 with TRBJ2-3, with D maybe TRBD1 (5 bases). This CDR3 has 13 amino acids. From germline, CDR1 is SQVTM and CDR2 ANQGSEA. The V end was cut by 3 bases, the J end by 2 bases, with 9 bases between. CDR3 in DNA: TGCAGCGTTGAGGACACTTTCACAGATACGCAGTATTTT. This sequence encodes CSVEDTFTDTQYF.